This T cell receptor (beta chain) comes out of a study of a mutant IDH1 vaccine in newly diagnosed glioma. About the study: Sex distribution of treated patients was roughly 60% male and about 38% female; mean age was 40.4 years.

There are 14 residues in the CDR3. CDR1 SNHLY and CDR2 FYNNEI come from the germline V gene. The ends were cut back, 10 bases at V and 3 bases at J, with 15 bases in the middle. As concerns this clone: Its antigen remains unknown.

Assay used: immunoSEQ multiplex PCR; TCRdb lists only in-frame clones, some missing. Among 55,000 or so clones, around 80% were seen once, and the ten largest hold roughly 6%. Study findings and constraints: Vaccination induced immune responses in about 93% of patients. Seemingly, top peripheral T cell clonotype changes bore no relation to pseudoprogression.

The time point: week 23, last vaccination. The study gave 300 ug of mutant IDH1 20-mer peptide per vaccine dose, with topical imiquimod. This clonotype was sampled from a man aged 40-50 years with glioma. The V call is TRBV2, the J call TRBJ2-2, with D perhaps matching TRBD1 (6 bases). The starting material was PBMCs, obtained from a glioma patient whose treatment included an IDH1 peptide vaccine. The DNA for the CDR3 is TGTGCCATCCTCGTGGACAGAGACACCGGGGAGCTGTTTTTT. Its protein product is CAILVDRDTGELFF.